Detailed here is one T cell receptor beta chain. This entry comes from a study of T cell repertoires in ileal Crohn's disease. This CDR3 is built from 16 residues. The germline CDR1 and CDR2 sequences are LGHNA and YSLEER. V lost 1 base and J lost 4, with 15 bases in between. Assay: immunoSEQ multiplex PCR; the TCRdb copy retains only in-frame clones and omits some. The data contain about 4,000 clones, about 70% of them seen just once; the ten biggest clones take up roughly 22%. The chain recombines TRBV4-3 with TRBJ2-3; D perhaps matches TRBD2 (5 bases). Material for sequencing was ileal tissue. This TCR derives from an adult with Crohn's disease. CDR3 sequence reads: CASSQARGNGPDTQYF. CDR3 coding DNA: TGCGCCAGCAGCCAAGCCCGAGGGAACGGGCCAGATACGCAGTATTTT.